Reported below is one T cell receptor beta chain. No antigen is known for it. Per-base qualities were not stored, and no clone one base away is much larger. The data stem from a study of blood T cells in healthy people across ages (dated by TCRdb to 2014 to 2015). Notes on the research overall: In model experiments, template switching captured roughly one uniquely barcoded TCR beta cDNA molecule for every two T cells. To avoid experimental bias, donors of different ages were distributed randomly across sequencing lanes. The donors were split into four age groups: young (average around 16 years), middle-aged (around 37), aged (roughly 65) and long-lived (approximately 80). The study measured age-related changes in TCR beta repertoire diversity using deep sequencing normalized with unique cDNA molecular identifiers. For two donors (one aged 18 to 30 and one aged 80 or older), the study analyzed two additional independent replicas of 1 million unique cDNA reads from the same blood draw.

Beyond this particular receptor, the publication reports: Since profiling was done on bulk unsorted PBMCs, naive and antigen-experienced compartments could not be conclusively compared. Estimates of total diversity from one million sequenced T cells were regarded as lower bounds and underestimates. Donor CMV infection status was unknown, potentially confounding age-related changes in expanded clonotypes. Observed TCR beta diversity correlated strongly with the percentage of naive T cells measured by flow cytometry. Compared with the aged group, the long-lived group had more naive CD4+ T cells, fewer expanded clones and increased TCR diversity, a pattern suggesting age selection. As age increased, observed TCR beta diversity per million T cells dropped in a roughly linear way, and a significant reduction was already evident by age 40.

The germline V end is reduced by 1 base and the J end by 4 bases; junction bases left unmatched: 4. Spanning cysteine to phenylalanine, the CDR3 consists of 15 amino acids. CDR3 DNA only is kept here, 45 bases in frame from base 1. The germline V gene supplies CDR1 SGHRS and CDR2 YFSETQ. Donors were a few dozen systemically healthy Caucasian individuals from Russia aged roughly 6 to 90 years. Roughly 9 milliliters of peripheral blood were drawn from each donor into EDTA-treated Vacutainer tubes. PBMCs were isolated by Ficoll-Paque density-gradient centrifugation, with at least 7 million obtained per sample. Trizol reagent was used to extract total RNA from the PBMCs, yielding at least 5 micrograms per sample. For every donor, flow cytometry on a PBMC aliquot measured the percentage of naive CD45RAhigh/CD27high T cells. The library came from 5' RACE. Sequencing relied on an Illumina HiSeq 2500. A second roughly 7 to 11 cycle PCR used a sample-barcoded 5' primer and a J-beta primer mix. Each TCR beta cDNA molecule received a unique molecular identifier from a template-switch 5' adaptor carrying 12 random nucleotides. Each sample yielded at least 2.5 million CDR3-containing paired-end reads. First-strand cDNA was synthesized from all RNA with the Mint cDNA synthesis kit, primed by a TRBC-specific oligonucleotide. Following uracil-DNA glycosylase treatment, all cDNA underwent a first 18-cycle PCR with the universal primers M1SS and BC2_uni_R. For the original study's pipeline: For normalization, 1 million high-quality reads, each with a distinct molecular identifier, were randomly selected from each sample. Instead of being binned into consensus sequences, reads that shared molecular identifiers were thrown out. MiTCR, run with a Q25 quality threshold and the strictest error-elimination algorithm, handled CDR3 identification, clonotype clustering and error correction. Lower-bound total TCR beta diversity was estimated with a nonparametric unseen species model using Euler transformation. TCRdb passed the public sequencing reads through fastp at Q25 and MiXCR, retaining productive beta sequences. Every CDR3 protein is listed once, alongside the most common genes and DNA of its rows. These V and J calls are TCRdb output, not the study's own analysis. This sample comprises more than 650,000 distinct CDR3 sequences, 53% of them detected only once. Together, the top ten hold under 50% of the sample.

The sequenced material came from blood. This chain joins TRBV5-1 to TRBJ2-1, with TRBD2 matching 8 junction bases. This receptor was identified in a man older than 75 in good health. CDR3 sequence: CASSLNGREYNEQFF. The DNA reads as follows: TGCGCCAGCAGCTTGAACGGGAGGGAATACAATGAGCAGTTCTTC.